Listed here are 10 T cell receptor beta chains from one sample, sequenced in a study of T cells in narcolepsy. Sequencing used immunoSEQ multiplex PCR; TCRdb keeps in-frame clones, though not all of them. The sample shows around 34,000 clones, around three quarters of them seen only once. Sequencing was performed on memory (CD45RA-) CD4+ T cells from blood. Source of these receptors: a human donor in good health.

In DNA form, the CDR3 reads TGCGCCAGCAGCCCTTCCAGGGGGCAGAACACTGAAGCTTTCTTT. Translated, it gives CASSPSRGQNTEAFF. The chain couples TRBV5-1 to TRBJ1-1, with TRBD1 matching over 8 bases. The CDR3 extends over 15 amino acids. V was clipped by 4 bases and J by 1 base; unmatched bases: 6. CDR1 is SGHRS, CDR2 YFSETQ, per germline.

The chain carries TRBV4-2 and TRBJ2-7, with TRBD2 matching over 12 bases. J lost 3 bases, V lost 4 bases, and 7 bases had no gene match. Germline V lookup: CDR1 LGHNA, CDR2 YNFKEQ. The length of the CDR3 is 16 residues. CDR3 in amino acids: CASSPRTSGTIYEQYF. The CDR3 nucleotides read TGTGCCAGCAGCCCAAGGACTAGCGGGACAATCTACGAGCAGTACTTC.

The V call is TRBV30, the J call TRBJ2-3; 9 bases are a match to TRBD2. V lost 8 bases to trimming and J lost 5 bases; unmatched junction nucleotides: 17. Germline assignment: CDR1 GTSNPN and CDR2 SVGIG (reference sequence). This CDR3 has 16 amino acids. The CDR3 coding sequence is TGTGCCGTCGGTCTTGCGGGAGGGTTCGGGGGAGATACGCAGTATTTT. It codes for CAVGLAGGFGGDTQYF.

The rearrangement links TRBV5-6 to TRBJ1-1; possibly TRBD1 for D (5 bases). The CDR3 is 11 residues long. CDR1 and CDR2 (germline): SGHDT, YYEEEE. V was trimmed by 2 bases and J by 10 bases, leaving 9 bases between them. In DNA form, the CDR3 reads TGTGCCAGCAGCTTTTTGGGGACAGCTTTCTTT. It yields the protein CASSFLGTAFF.

The CDR3 DNA is TGCGCCAGCAGCTTTGACCCCAATGCGCCCCAGCATTTT. Protein sequence: CASSFDPNAPQHF. This chain links TRBV5-1 with TRBJ1-5; D remains ambiguous. The CDR3 sequence is 13 residues long. In germline, CDR1 is SGHRS, CDR2 YFSETQ. V lost 2 bases to trimming and J lost 9 bases, with 12 bases between them. The full variable domain, rest sourced from reference TRBV5-1 and TRBJ1-5, is KAGVTQTPRYLIKTRGQQVTLSCSPISGHRSVSWYQQTPGQGLQFLFEYFSETQRNKGNFPGRFSGRQFSNSRSEMNVSTLELGDSALYLCASSFDPNAPQHFGDGTRLSIL.

J is TRBJ1-5 and V is TRBV6-5; a possible D gene is TRBD1 (6 bases). Trimming pared 6 bases from V and 3 bases from J, leaving 12 bases between. The CDR3 extends over 14 amino acids. Germline values: CDR1 MNHEY, CDR2 SVGAGI. Here the CDR3 reads CASRRTEFNQPQHF. The CDR3 bases are TGTGCCAGCAGGCGGACAGAATTCAATCAGCCCCAGCATTTT.

CDR3: CASSLGLAERNEQFF. CDR3 DNA: TGTGCCAGCAGCTTGGGACTAGCGGAAAGAAATGAGCAGTTCTTC. The rearrangement uses TRBV5-4 and TRBJ2-1; 9 bases agree with TRBD2. Germline CDR1 is SGHNT and CDR2 is YYREEE (reference sequence). V shed 0 bases, J shed 7 bases, and the junction held 5 bases outside the gene matches. The CDR3 totals 15 residues.

This chain uses TRBV6-5 with TRBJ2-1; 10 nucleotides line up with TRBD2. CDR3 length: 15 residues. From germline, CDR1 is MNHEY and CDR2 SVGAGI. J gave up 12 bases and V 5 bases, and 13 bases lay outside the gene matches. The CDR3: CASSPTSGHQRGQFF. The CDR3 region has the DNA TGTGCCAGCAGTCCGACTAGCGGGCACCAAAGGGGGCAGTTCTTC.

This clone occurred once. The chain couples TRBV29-1 to TRBJ1-2; TRBD1 matches 9 bases. J lost 8 bases, V lost 1 base, and 8 bases had no gene match. Germline V gene sequence: CDR1 SQVTM, CDR2 ANQGSEA. CDR3 length: 14 amino acids. The CDR3 DNA follows: TGCAGCGTTGAAGTAAACAGGGGGCGCGGAGGCTACACCTTC. It translates to CSVEVNRGRGGYTF.

The chain links TRBV4-2 to TRBJ2-5, with 7 bases that match TRBD2. Germline values: CDR1 LGHNA, CDR2 YNFKEQ. V gave up 4 bases and J gave up 1 base; unmatched junction bases: 6. This CDR3 has 15 residues. The CDR3 DNA reads as TGTGCCAGCAGCCTGGGCGGGAGCGCCCAAGAGACCCAGTACTTC. It is translated as CASSLGGSAQETQYF.